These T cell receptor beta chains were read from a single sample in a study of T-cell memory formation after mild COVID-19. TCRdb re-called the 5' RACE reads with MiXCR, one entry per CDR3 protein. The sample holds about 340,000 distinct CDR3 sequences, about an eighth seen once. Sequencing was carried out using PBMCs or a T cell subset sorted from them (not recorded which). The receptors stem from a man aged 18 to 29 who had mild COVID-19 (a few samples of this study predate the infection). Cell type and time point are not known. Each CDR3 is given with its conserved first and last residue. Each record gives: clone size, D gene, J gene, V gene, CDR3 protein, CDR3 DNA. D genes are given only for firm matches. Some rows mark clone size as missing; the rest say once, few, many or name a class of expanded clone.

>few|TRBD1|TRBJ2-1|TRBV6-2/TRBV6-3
CATLDWGQSSGDEQFF
TGTGCCACCTTAGACTGGGGACAGTCATCCGGGGATGAGCAGTTCTTC
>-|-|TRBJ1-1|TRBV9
CASSVAGSQMNTEAFF
TGTGCCAGCAGCGTAGCGGGATCCCAGATGAACACTGAAGCTTTCTTT
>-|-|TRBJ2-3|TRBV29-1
CSSMSSGGITDTQYF
TGCAGCTCAATGAGCTCCGGGGGAATAACAGATACGCAGTATTTT
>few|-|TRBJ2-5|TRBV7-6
CASSLNAPEGSKETQYF
TGTGCCAGCAGCTTAAACGCCCCCGAAGGATCTAAAGAGACCCAGTACTTC
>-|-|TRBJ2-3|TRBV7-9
CASSSQGTSTDTQYF
TGTGCCAGCAGTTCGCAGGGGACCAGCACAGATACGCAGTATTTT
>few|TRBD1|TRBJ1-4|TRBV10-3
CAISETGQREKLFF
TGTGCCATCAGTGAGACGGGACAGCGTGAAAAACTGTTTTTT
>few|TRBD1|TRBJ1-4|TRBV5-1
CASSLETGGAPNEKLFF
TGCGCCAGCAGCTTGGAGACAGGGGGCGCGCCTAATGAAAAACTGTTTTTT
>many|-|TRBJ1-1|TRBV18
CASSPLGDYTEAFF
TGTGCCAGCTCACCACTCGGGGACTACACTGAAGCTTTCTTT
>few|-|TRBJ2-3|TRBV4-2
CASSQGAGKSTDTQYF
TGTGCCAGCAGCCAAGGCGCAGGGAAGTCCACAGATACGCAGTATTTT
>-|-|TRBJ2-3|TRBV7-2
CASSLVRAGSSSTDTQYF
TGTGCCAGCAGCTTAGTCAGAGCGGGTTCCTCTAGCACAGATACGCAGTATTTT
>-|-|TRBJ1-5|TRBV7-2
CASSLSMDQPQHF
TGTGCCAGCAGCTTATCTATGGATCAGCCCCAGCATTTT
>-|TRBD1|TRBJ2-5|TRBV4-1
CASSLAGGQGRETQYF
TGCGCCAGCAGCCTCGCCGGCGGACAGGGAAGGGAGACCCAGTACTTC
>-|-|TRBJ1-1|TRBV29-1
CSAHPSGDTEAFF
TGCAGCGCCCACCCCTCAGGGGACACTGAAGCTTTCTTT
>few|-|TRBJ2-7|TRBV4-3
CASSQARGSPYEQYF
TGCGCCAGCAGCCAAGCACGAGGGTCCCCCTACGAGCAGTACTTC
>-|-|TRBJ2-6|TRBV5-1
CASKGTAGANVLTF
TGCGCCAGCAAGGGAACAGCTGGGGCCAACGTCCTGACTTTC
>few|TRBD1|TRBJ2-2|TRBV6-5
CASKPQGAGTGELFF
TGTGCCAGCAAACCACAGGGGGCAGGGACCGGGGAGCTGTTTTTT
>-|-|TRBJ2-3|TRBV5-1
CASDVVPGTDTQYF
TGCGCCAGCGACGTCGTACCGGGCACAGATACGCAGTATTTT
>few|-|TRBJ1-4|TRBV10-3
CAISESSGGSNEKLFF
TGTGCCATCAGTGAAAGTTCGGGGGGGTCTAATGAAAAACTGTTTTTT
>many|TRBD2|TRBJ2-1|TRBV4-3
CASSQEGLAGDNEQFF
TGCGCCAGCAGCCAAGAAGGGCTAGCGGGGGATAATGAGCAGTTCTTC
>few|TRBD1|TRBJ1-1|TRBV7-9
CASSWSGTVNTEAFF
TGTGCCAGCAGCTGGAGCGGGACAGTCAACACTGAAGCTTTCTTT
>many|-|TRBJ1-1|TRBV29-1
CSVDRGRVTEAFF
TGCAGCGTTGATCGGGGGAGGGTGACTGAAGCTTTCTTT
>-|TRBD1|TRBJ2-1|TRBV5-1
CASSLTPTGGINEQFF
TGCGCCAGCAGCTTGACCCCCACAGGGGGCATCAATGAGCAGTTCTTC
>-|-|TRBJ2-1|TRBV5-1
CASSLEGDFYNEQFF
TGCGCCAGCAGCTTGGAGGGGGACTTCTACAATGAGCAGTTCTTC
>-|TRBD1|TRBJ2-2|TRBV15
CATRTGRTGELFF
TGTGCCACCCGGACAGGGAGGACCGGGGAGCTGTTTTTT
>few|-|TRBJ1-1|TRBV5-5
CASSFAGLNTEAFF
TGTGCCAGCAGCTTTGCAGGGCTGAACACTGAAGCTTTCTTT
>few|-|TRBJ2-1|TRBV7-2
CASSLMSAWQFF
TGTGCCAGCAGCTTAATGTCCGCCTGGCAGTTCTTC
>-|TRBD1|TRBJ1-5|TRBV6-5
CASRGQGGGQHQHF
TGTGCCAGCAGGGGACAGGGAGGTGGTCAGCACCAGCATTTT
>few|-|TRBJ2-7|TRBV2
CASSDVGAGLKQYF
TGTGCCAGCAGTGATGTGGGGGCCGGCTTGAAGCAGTACTTC
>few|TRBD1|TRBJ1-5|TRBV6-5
CASSYSNRGNQPQHF
TGTGCCAGCAGTTACTCTAACAGGGGAAATCAGCCCCAGCATTTT
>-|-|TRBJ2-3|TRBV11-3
CASSFSLSSVGEDTQYF
TGTGCCAGCAGCTTTAGCTTGTCTAGCGTCGGGGAAGATACGCAGTATTTT
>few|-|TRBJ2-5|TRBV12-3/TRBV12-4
CASSTPRAQETQYF
TGTGCCAGCAGTACCCCCAGGGCCCAAGAGACCCAGTACTTC
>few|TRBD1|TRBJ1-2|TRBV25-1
CASSEQGAVYGYTF
TGTGCCAGCAGTGAACAGGGGGCGGTCTATGGCTACACCTTC
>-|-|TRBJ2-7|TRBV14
CASSPGPMDEQYF
TGTGCCAGCAGTCCGGGCCCGATGGACGAGCAGTACTTC
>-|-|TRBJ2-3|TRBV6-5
CASSYRVTDTQYF
TGTGCCAGCAGTTATCGTGTCACAGATACGCAGTATTTT
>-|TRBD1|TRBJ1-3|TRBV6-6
CASRGGTGSFSGNTIYF
TGTGCCAGCAGGGGCGGGACAGGGAGCTTCTCTGGAAACACCATATATTTT
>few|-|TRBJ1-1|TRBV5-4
CASSGAVQPNTEAFF
TGTGCCAGCAGCGGAGCGGTACAGCCCAACACTGAAGCTTTCTTT
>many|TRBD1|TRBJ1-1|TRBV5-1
CASSQGANTEAFF
TGCGCCAGCAGCCAGGGGGCGAACACTGAAGCTTTCTTT
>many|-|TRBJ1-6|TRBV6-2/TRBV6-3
CASSFYLDSPLHF
TGTGCCAGCAGTTTTTACCTTGATTCACCCCTCCACTTT
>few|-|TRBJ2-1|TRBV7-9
CASIQMSSYNEQFF
TGTGCCAGCATCCAGATGAGCTCCTACAATGAGCAGTTCTTC
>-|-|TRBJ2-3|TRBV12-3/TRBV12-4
CASSLGQQADTQYF
TGTGCCAGCAGTTTGGGGCAGCAAGCAGATACGCAGTATTTT